The 17 T cell receptor beta chains below come from one sample, sequenced in a study of cytomegalovirus exposure and HLA in healthy donors. PCR primers comprised 60 Vbeta and 13 Jbeta primers. Here immunoSEQ multiplex PCR was the method, and the copy in TCRdb shows in-frame clones only, minus some. Of 150,000 to 200,000 clones listed, about 80% are singletons. What was sequenced was PBMCs. The receptors were sampled from a woman younger than 45 in good health and CMV-seronegative.

The chain couples TRBV28 to TRBJ1-2, with TRBD1 matching over 8 bases. This CDR3 has 13 residues. Germline V lookup: CDR1 MDHEN, CDR2 SYDVKM. The V and J ends lost 3 bases and 7 bases, in that order; junction bases with no gene match: 4. CDR3 loop: CASSLDRVGGYTF. The CDR3 nucleotides are TGTGCCAGCAGTTTGGACAGGGTGGGTGGCTACACCTTC.

This chain links TRBV6-5 with TRBJ2-7; D perhaps matches TRBD1 (6 bases). This CDR3 has 15 residues. Trimming stripped 1 base from V and 3 bases from J, with 13 bases between. Germline CDR1 MNHEY, CDR2 SVGAGI. CDR3 region: CASSYLTGTHYEQYF. The CDR3 DNA sequence: TGTGCCAGCAGTTACTTAACCGGGACACACTACGAGCAGTACTTC.

The V and J genes are TRBV19 and TRBJ1-4; no firm D call. The germline gives CDR1 LNHDA, CDR2 SQIVND (reference sequence). The V end was cut by 5 bases, the J end by 4 bases, with 8 bases between. This CDR3 contains 13 residues. The CDR3 sequence is CASSVGGNEKLFF. The CDR3 bases are TGTGCCAGTAGTGTCGGTGGTAATGAAAAACTGTTTTTT.

J is TRBJ2-4 and V is TRBV28; 8 bases map to TRBD1. J lost 2 bases, V lost 6 bases, and 3 bases had no gene match. The germline V gene has CDR1 MDHEN and CDR2 SYDVKM. The CDR3 is 14 residues long. The CDR3 region has the DNA TGTGCCAGCAGCTGGACAGGGCCCAAAAACATTCAGTACTTC. Translating it yields CASSWTGPKNIQYF.

The chain joins TRBV18 to TRBJ2-7; 9 nucleotides align to TRBD1. J gave up 5 bases and V 5 bases, and 7 bases lay outside the gene matches. The CDR3 has 14 amino acids. CDR1 and CDR2 (germline): KGHSH, LQKENI. The CDR3 sequence: CASSLGQGADEQYF. The CDR3 nucleotides read TGTGCCAGCTCATTGGGACAGGGCGCCGACGAGCAGTACTTC.

The V and J genes are TRBV2 and TRBJ1-6, with D uncertain. The CDR3 covers 14 residues. V gave up 3 bases and J gave up 6 bases, with 9 bases separating them. Looked up from germline, CDR1 is SNHLY and CDR2 is FYNNEI. The DNA of the CDR3 is TGTGCCAGCAGTGACCCCCTACTTAATTCACCCCTCCACTTT. Amino acids: CASSDPLLNSPLHF.

The chain links TRBV28 to TRBJ2-3; 8 nucleotides align to TRBD1. Germline V gene data show CDR1 as MDHEN and CDR2 as SYDVKM. The CDR3 extends over 14 amino acids. V dropped 4 bases and J dropped 3; count of bases not matched to a gene: 3. The CDR3 loop reads CASSSTGETDTQYF. The CDR3 nucleotides read TGTGCCAGCAGTTCGACAGGGGAGACAGATACGCAGTATTTT.

CDR3 residues: CASSIEGTSGGIDTQYF. The CDR3 DNA reads as TGTGCCAGTAGTATAGAAGGGACTAGCGGGGGGATAGATACGCAGTATTTT. The chain joins TRBV19 to TRBJ2-3, with 15 bases aligning to TRBD2. The CDR3 contains 17 residues. Germline V lookup: CDR1 LNHDA, CDR2 SQIVND (reference sequence). Trimming at V came to 0 bases and at J to 5 bases, leaving 3 bases not matched to a gene.

The chain links TRBV5-1 to TRBJ1-1; TRBD1 matches at 7 bases. Trimming cost V 4 bases and J 4 bases; bases outside gene matches: 7. The CDR3 contains 14 residues. CDR1 is SGHRS and CDR2 is YFSETQ in the germline V gene. The CDR3 sequence: CASSPTGDGTEAFF. Written as DNA, the CDR3 is TGCGCCAGCAGCCCCACAGGGGACGGCACTGAAGCTTTCTTT.

The gene calls are TRBV29-1 and TRBJ2-6; tentative D call: TRBD1 (6 bases). Germline-derived CDR1 and CDR2 are SQVTM and ANQGSEA. V was cut by 6 bases and J by 1 base, with 16 bases left in between. There are 16 residues in the CDR3. This CDR3 reads CSVYRDGRSGANVLTF. CDR3 nucleotides: TGCAGCGTGTACAGGGATGGGAGATCTGGGGCCAACGTCCTGACTTTC.

The rearrangement uses TRBV2 and TRBJ2-5, with 7 bases identical to TRBD1. After removal of 4 bases from V and 6 bases from J, the junction contained 8 bases not matched to a gene. Looked up from germline, CDR1 is SNHLY and CDR2 is FYNNEI. This CDR3 contains 14 residues. In nucleotides, the CDR3 is TGTGCCAGCAGTGGCCAAGGGGGCGTAAAGACCCAGTACTTC. It encodes CASSGQGGVKTQYF.

V and J are TRBV6-5 and TRBJ2-7; the match to TRBD1 covers 10 bases. The CDR3 sequence is 15 residues long. CDR1 is MNHEY, CDR2 SVGAGI, per germline. V shed 4 bases and J 2 bases; nucleotides not matched to a gene: 5. The CDR3 coding sequence is TGTGCCAGCAGTTCTTACGGGACAGGGGCCTACGAGCAGTACTTC. Its protein is CASSSYGTGAYEQYF.

The J gene is TRBJ2-1, the V gene TRBV6-5; D gene ambiguous. The V and J ends lost 0 bases and 0 bases respectively, with 6 bases between them. Germline-derived CDR1 and CDR2 are MNHEY and SVGAGI. CDR3 size: 15 residues. In DNA form, the CDR3 reads TGTGCCAGCAGTTACTCCGCTAGCTCCTACAATGAGCAGTTCTTC. Amino acid sequence: CASSYSASSYNEQFF.

V and J are TRBV28 and TRBJ2-2; tentative D call: TRBD1 (5 bases). V lost 9 bases to trimming and J lost 3 bases, with 14 bases between them. The CDR3 sequence is 14 residues long. CDR1 and CDR2 from the germline V gene are MDHEN and SYDVKM. This CDR3 is CASTSPGYTGELFF. Here the CDR3 DNA reads TGTGCCAGTACTTCCCCAGGGTACACCGGGGAGCTGTTTTTT.

The chain combines TRBV2 with TRBJ2-3; 11 positions agree with TRBD2. V was pared by 4 bases and J by 7 bases, with 10 bases of the junction left unmatched. The germline V gene encodes CDR1 SNHLY and CDR2 FYNNEI. This CDR3 is 16 amino acids long. In DNA, the CDR3 is TGTGCCAGCAGTGGAATAACTAGCGGGGGATTTTATACGCAGTATTTT. Translated: CASSGITSGGFYTQYF.

The chain recombines TRBV10-3 with TRBJ1-6; 8 bases map to TRBD1. The V segment lost 9 bases and the J segment 9 bases; nucleotides outside the gene matches: 7. Germline V lookup: CDR1 ENHRY, CDR2 SYGVKD. This CDR3 has 13 residues. This CDR3 reads CAIGQGVGSPLHF. CDR3 in DNA: TGTGCCATAGGACAGGGTGTAGGTTCACCCCTCCACTTT.

The rearrangement uses TRBV28 and TRBJ2-7, with TRBD2 identical over 7 bases. Trimming took 7 bases from V and 7 from J; bases not matched to a gene: 13. The CDR3 extends over 14 amino acids. CDR1 and CDR2 (germline): MDHEN, SYDVKM. Here the CDR3 reads CASIAGGEGIEQYF. The CDR3 DNA is TGTGCCAGCATAGCGGGTGGGGAGGGGATTGAGCAGTACTTC.